One sample yielded the 22 T cell receptor beta chains listed below, sequenced in a study of blood T cell repertoires in COVID-19 (dated by TCRdb to 2018 to 2020). The library was made by the immunoSEQ multiplex PCR assay. TCRdb retrieved this table from immuneACCESS and kept in-frame rearrangements only. Not all clones are present; in checked studies, unresolved V genes account for under half, and no reason is known for the remainder. In this sample the table shows tens of thousands of clones, roughly 85% of which occur a single time. The ten largest clones represent roughly 4.5% of the sample. Material: peripheral blood. The receptors come from a man aged 55 to 70 with acute or convalescent COVID-19.

The chain couples TRBV12-3 or TRBV12-4 to TRBJ1-2; 8 bases map to TRBD1. The CDR3 consists of 13 residues. V lost 5 bases and J lost 8; bases outside the gene matches: 7. CDR3 nucleotide sequence: TGTGCCAGCAGTGGGCAGGGGGCGCAGGGCTACACCTTC. It is translated as CASSGQGAQGYTF.

The chain is built from TRBV11-2 and TRBJ2-3; the match to TRBD1 covers 11 bases. The germline V gene has CDR1 SGHAT and CDR2 FQNNGV. The CDR3 extends over 17 amino acids. The V and J ends lost 5 bases and 7 bases, in that order; junction bases with no gene match: 14. The CDR3 bases are TGTGCCAGCAGCACCCGGACAGGGGGCGCGAGGTTGAATACGCAGTATTTT. This translates into CASSTRTGGARLNTQYF.

The rearrangement links TRBV5-6 to TRBJ2-2; 8 bases align to TRBD1. Germline loops: CDR1 SGHDT, CDR2 YYEEEE. The J segment lost 6 bases and the V segment lost 2 bases, leaving 9 bases of the junction unmatched. The CDR3 spans 16 residues. The CDR3 region has the DNA TGTGCCAGCAGCTTTTATGGGACAGGTACGGCCGGGGAGCTGTTTTTT. This translates into CASSFYGTGTAGELFF. The whole variable domain, filled in from reference TRBV5-6 and TRBJ2-2, reads DAGVTQSPTHLIKTRGQQVTLRCSPKSGHDTVSWYQQALGQGPQFIFQYYEEEERQRGNFPDRFSGHQFPNYSSELNVNALLLGDSALYLCASSFYGTGTAGELFFGEGSRLTVL.

The V call is TRBV24-1, the J call TRBJ1-4; D remains ambiguous. V was cut by 4 bases and J by 7 bases, with 3 bases left in between. The CDR3 extends over 11 amino acids. The V gene's germline CDR1 is KGHDR and CDR2 SFDVKD. In DNA form, the CDR3 reads TGTGCCACCAGTGAACTTGAAAAACTGTTTTTT. Translation gives CATSELEKLFF.

This chain links TRBV7-2 with TRBJ2-1; 11 bases agree with TRBD1. Germline CDR1 reads SGHTA; CDR2 reads FQGNSA. The CDR3 sequence is 15 residues long. With 4 bases clipped from V and 8 bases from J, the junction kept 7 bases outside the gene matches. The CDR3 protein is CASSSPDRGRDEQFF. The CDR3 DNA reads as TGTGCCAGCAGCTCCCCGGACAGGGGGCGGGATGAGCAGTTCTTC.

The chain couples TRBV4-1 to TRBJ2-5; 7 positions match TRBD2. From germline, CDR1 is MGHRA and CDR2 YSYEKL. V was clipped by 1 base and J by 1 base; unmatched bases: 6. This CDR3 region has 16 residues. DNA of the CDR3: TGCGCCAGCAGCCAAGCTGATAGCGGGCCCCAAGAGACCCAGTACTTC. The encoded protein is CASSQADSGPQETQYF.

This clone was seen a handful of times. The chain couples TRBV24-1 to TRBJ2-1; 12 bases line up with TRBD2. Looked up from germline, CDR1 is KGHDR and CDR2 is SFDVKD. This CDR3 comprises 16 residues. V lost 5 bases and J lost 9; bases outside the gene matches: 10. The CDR3 here is CATSAPRTSGVGEQFF. CDR3 sequence (DNA): TGTGCCACCAGTGCCCCAAGGACTAGCGGGGTGGGTGAGCAGTTCTTC.

The J gene is TRBJ2-1, the V gene TRBV5-4; 8 nucleotides line up with TRBD2. The V gene end was trimmed by 4 bases and the J gene end by 2 bases; junction bases not matched to a gene: 8. This CDR3 spans 16 amino acids. The germline gives CDR1 SGHNT, CDR2 YYREEE (reference sequence). The CDR3 bases are TGTGCCAGCAGCCGAGGGTACGGGGGGGCCTACAATGAGCAGTTCTTC. This translates into CASSRGYGGAYNEQFF.

The chain uses TRBV18 and TRBJ2-2, with TRBD1 identical over 7 bases. Germline V gene data show CDR1 as KGHSH and CDR2 as LQKENI. This CDR3 is built from 14 residues. The junction had 4 bases not matched to a gene; V was cut back by 6 bases and J by 3 bases. DNA for the CDR3: TGTGCCAGCTCCTACGGGACAGACACCGGGGAGCTGTTTTTT. Its translation is CASSYGTDTGELFF.

The chain joins TRBV21-1 to TRBJ2-3; the DNA was not used to check the table's D call, TRBD2. TRBV21-1 constitutes a pseudogene. The CDR3 extends over 15 amino acids. In DNA form, the CDR3 reads TGTGCCAGCAGCCCTCGGTTGGTGGTCACAGATACGCAGTATTTT. It translates to CASSPRLVVTDTQYF.

This sequence joins TRBV4-2 and TRBJ2-6; perhaps TRBD2 as D (5 bases). CDR3 length: 20 residues. The germline gives CDR1 LGHNA, CDR2 YNFKEQ. With 0 bases removed from V and 3 bases from J, the gap between germline ends came to 21 bases. The CDR3 loop is CASSQDPATRAPGGANVLTF. The CDR3 region has the DNA TGTGCCAGCAGCCAAGATCCCGCCACGAGGGCCCCTGGTGGGGCCAACGTCCTGACTTTC.

The gene calls are TRBV3-1 (or the pseudogene TRBV3-2) and TRBJ2-5; 7 nucleotides line up with TRBD2. The CDR3 covers 14 residues. The junction had 7 bases not matched to a gene; V was cut back by 4 bases and J by 5 bases. Germline CDR1 and CDR2: LGHDT and YNNKEL (reference sequence). The CDR3 region is CASSPPGGRETQYF. The CDR3 DNA reads TGTGCCAGCAGCCCCCCCGGGGGGAGGGAGACCCAGTACTTC.

The J gene is TRBJ1-2, the V gene TRBV28; no reliable D call. The CDR3 covers 11 residues. Germline lookup yields CDR1 MDHEN and CDR2 SYDVKM. Trimming stripped 4 bases from V and 4 bases from J, with 4 bases between. The CDR3 protein is CASSSSYGYTF. The CDR3 DNA reads TGTGCCAGCAGTTCCTCCTATGGCTACACCTTC.

This clone occurred once. The rearrangement joins TRBV27 to TRBJ2-2; TRBD2 agrees at 14 bases. From germline, CDR1 is MNHEY and CDR2 SMNVEV (reference sequence). The CDR3 runs to 18 residues. V trimming: 6 bases; J trimming: 6 bases; junction bases outside the gene matches: 12. This CDR3 reads CASRAAGTSGSGAGELFF. The DNA of the CDR3 is TGTGCCAGCAGGGCTGCCGGGACTAGCGGGAGTGGTGCCGGGGAGCTGTTTTTT.

The chain recombines TRBV19 with TRBJ1-1; possible D gene TRBD1, 6 bases. The V gene lost 3 bases and the J gene lost 2 bases, with 10 bases spanning the gap. The V gene's germline CDR1 is LNHDA and CDR2 SQIVND (reference sequence). CDR3 length equals 14 residues. The CDR3 region is CASSIGGRNTEAFF. The CDR3 DNA sequence: TGTGCCAGTAGTATCGGGGGGCGAAACACTGAAGCTTTCTTT.

The chain has TRBV5-6 and TRBJ1-1; tentative D call: TRBD1 (6 bases). The CDR3 consists of 15 residues. The germline V gene encodes CDR1 SGHDT and CDR2 YYEEEE. Trimming pared 4 bases from V and 2 bases from J, leaving 15 bases between. The CDR3 DNA reads TGTGCCAGCAGCGGACAGCCCCTAAGTAACACTGAAGCTTTCTTT. Translation gives CASSGQPLSNTEAFF.

In this sample, this clone turned up a few times. This rearrangement joins TRBV18 to TRBJ1-6, with D unclear. CDR3 length: 15 residues. Germline V gene lookup returns CDR1 KGHSH and CDR2 LQKENI. Deletions cut 0 bases from V and 10 bases from J, with 13 bases between. In DNA, the CDR3 is TGTGCCAGCTCACCACCGAAAGGAAGCGGATCACCCCTCCACTTT. Its translation: CASSPPKGSGSPLHF.

In its sample, this clone was seen a few times. The chain carries TRBV3-1 (or the pseudogene TRBV3-2) and TRBJ1-1; the match to TRBD1 covers 7 bases. V lost 5 bases to trimming and J lost 7 bases; unmatched junction nucleotides: 1. Per germline, CDR1 LGHDT and CDR2 YNNKEL (reference sequence). CDR3 length equals 11 residues. The chain's CDR3 is CASSDRVEAFF. CDR3 nucleotide sequence: TGTGCCAGCAGCGACAGGGTTGAAGCTTTCTTT.

The chain couples TRBV5-1 to TRBJ2-5; 7 bases align to TRBD2. CDR3 length equals 17 residues. Unmatched junction bases numbered 9, after V lost 1 base and J lost 0 bases. Germline CDR1 SGHRS, CDR2 YFSETQ. This CDR3 reads CASSLWMGGSHQETQYF. CDR3 nucleotide sequence: TGCGCCAGCAGCTTGTGGATGGGGGGGTCGCACCAAGAGACCCAGTACTTC.

The chain employs TRBV6-5 and TRBJ1-5, with D hard to call. Trimming removed 9 bases from V and 4 bases from J, with 13 bases in between. The germline V gene has CDR1 MNHEY and CDR2 SVGAGI. This CDR3 has 13 residues. CDR3 DNA: TGTGCCAGTAGCCTGGAGGTGAATCAGCCCCAGCATTTT. Translating it yields CASSLEVNQPQHF.

The rearrangement joins TRBV7-8 to TRBJ1-1, with a weak D call TRBD1 (5 bases). With 4 bases removed from V and 5 bases from J, the gap between germline ends came to 17 bases. The germline V gene has CDR1 SGHVS and CDR2 FQNEAQ. The CDR3 is 15 residues long. The CDR3 sequence: CASSSGIRGGTEAFF. In DNA, the CDR3 is TGTGCCAGCAGCTCAGGGATCCGGGGGGGGACTGAAGCTTTCTTT. Together with reference TRBV7-8 and TRBJ1-1, the CDR3 gives the full variable domain: GAGVSQSPRYKVAKRGQDVALRCDPISGHVSLFWYQQALGQGPEFLTYFQNEAQLDKSGLPSDRFFAERPEGSVSTLKIQRTQQEDSAVYLCASSSGIRGGTEAFFGQGTRLTVV.

This clone was picked up one time. The chain carries TRBV3-1 (or the pseudogene TRBV3-2) and TRBJ1-1; D not resolved. CDR1 and CDR2 from the germline V gene are LGHDT and YNNKEL (reference sequence). The germline V and J ends were trimmed by 1 base and 8 bases, with 8 bases remaining between them. The CDR3 extends over 12 amino acids. The DNA of the CDR3 is TGTGCCAGCAGCCAAGGAGGGAGAGAAGCTTTCTTT. Translation gives CASSQGGREAFF.